This paragraph covers one T cell receptor beta chain sequence. The antigen is undetermined. CDR3 size: 15 residues. Unmatched junction bases numbered 7, after V lost 5 bases and J lost 1 base. Germline lookup yields CDR1 SEHNR and CDR2 FQNEAQ (reference sequence). Naive CD4+ cells were CD45RA-selected; the remaining cells were memory. The data originate from a study of shared clonotypes between healthy human individuals. Study observations and caveats: Rarefaction curves obtained for sorted subsets showed sequencing incomplete despite large depth.

The data were produced by immunoSEQ multiplex PCR, yet TCRdb's version contains in-frame clones alone and is incomplete. The data contain approximately 2.5 million clones, more than 85% of them singletons. This receptor was identified in a man younger than 35 in good health. Some clones in this sample may be carry-over from other donors' samples. The rearrangement joins TRBV7-9 to TRBJ2-7; 8 nucleotides match TRBD2. Specimen: naive CD4+ T cells from PBMCs. Subset meaning: CD45RA+ positively selected. The CDR3 sequence: CASSHAGLVSYEQYF. Here the CDR3 DNA reads TGTGCCAGCAGCCACGCGGGACTAGTGTCCTACGAGCAGTACTTC.